This T cell receptor beta chain was retrieved from a study of graft-versus-host responses after intestinal transplantation. Study context: Each of the recipients got a multivisceral, liver-intestinal, or isolated intestinal transplant. Recipients across the board were started on anti-thymocyte globulin induction, then kept on tacrolimus and steroids for around three years.

Graft material was processed, releasing intraepithelial and lamina propria lymphocytes. Study-wide points: GvH clones surfaced in recipient marrow, some emerging earlier in ileum or blood.

This CDR3 contains 17 residues. The germline gives CDR1 SGHNT, CDR2 YYREEE (reference sequence). Trimming shortened V by 2 bases and J by 5 bases, and 21 bases separated the two germline ends. Clones were read by immunoSEQ multiplex PCR, and TCRdb kept only the in-frame ones, dropping some. Of about 5,600 clones in the sample, around 74% were seen once. Regarding this clone: Its antigen is unidentified.

The clonotype comes from a human patient who received an intestinal transplant, so some T cells may come from the graft donor. The input for sequencing was ileum tissue, taken about 240 days after intestinal transplant. V gene TRBV5-4 combines with J gene TRBJ2-3; a possible D gene is TRBD2 (6 bases). The CDR3 protein is CASSLPPNLAWGDTQYF. Here the CDR3 DNA reads TGTGCCAGCAGCTTACCACCAAATCTAGCGTGGGGAGATACGCAGTATTTT.